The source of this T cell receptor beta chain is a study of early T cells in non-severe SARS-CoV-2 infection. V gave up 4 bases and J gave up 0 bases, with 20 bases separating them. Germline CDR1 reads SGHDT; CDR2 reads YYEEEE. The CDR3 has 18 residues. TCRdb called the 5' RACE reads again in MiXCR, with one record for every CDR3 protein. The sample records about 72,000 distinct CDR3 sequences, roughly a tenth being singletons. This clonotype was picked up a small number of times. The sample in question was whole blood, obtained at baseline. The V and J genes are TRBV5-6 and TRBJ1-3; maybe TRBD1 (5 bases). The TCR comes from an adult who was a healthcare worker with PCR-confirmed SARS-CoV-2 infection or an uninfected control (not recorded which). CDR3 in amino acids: CASSANTIRDYSGNTIYF. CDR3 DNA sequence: TGTGCCAGCAGCGCCAATACTATCCGGGACTACTCTGGAAACACCATATATTTT. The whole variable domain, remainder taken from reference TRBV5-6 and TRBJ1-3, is DAGVTQSPTHLIKTRGQQVTLRCSPKSGHDTVSWYQQALGQGPQFIFQYYEEEERQRGNFPDRFSGHQFPNYSSELNVNALLLGDSALYLCASSANTIRDYSGNTIYFGEGSWLTVV.